This TCR beta chain was captured in a study of glioma-infiltrating T cells after dendritic cell vaccination. PBMC were collected before vaccination, two weeks after the third vaccination, and at progression. Germline lookup yields CDR1 LGHNA and CDR2 YNFKEQ. This CDR3 has 14 residues. The V end was cut by 0 bases, the J end by 3 bases, with 9 bases between. Up to 2 ug genomic DNA was used for TCRB CDR3 amplification. The primer mix had 60 V beta and 13 J beta primers. Some clones are missing from TCRdb's copy, which holds only in-frame ones; the method was immunoSEQ multiplex PCR. The sample has around 89,000 clones; approximately 84% are singletons.

The V call is TRBV4-2, the J call TRBJ2-7; D is unresolved. The sequence came from a human donor with glioblastoma. This material consisted of blood, taken before dendritic cell vaccination. CDR3 nucleotide sequence: TGTGCCAGCAGCCAAGATCCCCAGATCTACGAGCAGTACTTC. It specifies CASSQDPQIYEQYF.